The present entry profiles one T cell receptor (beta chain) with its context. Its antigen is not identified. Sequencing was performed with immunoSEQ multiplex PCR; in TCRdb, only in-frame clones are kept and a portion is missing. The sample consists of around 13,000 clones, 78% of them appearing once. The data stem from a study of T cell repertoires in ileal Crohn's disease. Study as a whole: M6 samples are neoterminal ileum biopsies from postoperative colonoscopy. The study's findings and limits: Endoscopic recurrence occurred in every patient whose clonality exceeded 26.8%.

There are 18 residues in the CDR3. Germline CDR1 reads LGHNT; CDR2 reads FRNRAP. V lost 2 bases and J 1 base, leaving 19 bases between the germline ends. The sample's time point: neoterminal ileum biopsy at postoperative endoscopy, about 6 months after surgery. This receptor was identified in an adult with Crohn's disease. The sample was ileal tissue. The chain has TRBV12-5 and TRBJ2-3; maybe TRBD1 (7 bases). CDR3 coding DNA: TGTGCTAGTGGTTTGATTATAAACAGGGGCGGGGGCACAGATACGCAGTATTTT. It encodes CASGLIINRGGGTDTQYF.